This TCR beta chain was captured by sequencing in a study of blood T cell repertoires in COVID-19. The table came from immunoSEQ multiplex PCR; TCRdb's copy has only in-frame clones and leaves some out. In the table there are roughly 300,000 clones, just over 90% of which are singletons. The Seattle patients, enrolled during active infection, were followed longitudinally. The J segment lost 4 bases and the V segment lost 1 base, leaving 3 bases of the junction unmatched. Looked up from germline, CDR1 is SGHAT and CDR2 is FQDESV (reference sequence). This CDR3 has 15 amino acids. The sequenced material came from peripheral blood. The V call is TRBV11-1, the J call TRBJ2-7, with 11 bases matching TRBD2. The receptor was derived from a woman under 40 with COVID-19, enrolled during active disease. The CDR3 is CASSLVGTSGYEQYF. The CDR3 nucleotides read TGTGCCAGCAGCTTAGTAGGGACTAGCGGTTACGAGCAGTACTTC.